This T cell receptor (beta chain) was identified in a study of molecular identifiers for immune sequencing clone quantification. Whole-study findings and limits: Spiked-in Jurkat TCR RNA corresponding to one cell was reported as detectable against more than 950,000 naive cells.

Libraries of naive CD8 cells were prepared from roughly 18,000 to 920,000 sorted cells using 10%, 30% or 50% RNA. Naive CD8 T cells, phenotype CD8+CD4-CCR7+CD45RA+, were sorted. Comment on this clonotype: Its matching antigen is unknown.

The CDR3 consists of 14 residues. The germline V and J ends were trimmed by 5 bases and 3 bases, with 14 bases remaining between them. Previously described methods and listed TCR primers were used for bulk TCR libraries. One entry per CDR3 protein, called by TCRdb with MiXCR from the PCR reads. The sample has approximately 550,000 distinct CDR3 sequences, about 25% seen once; the top ten hold 0.76%. The clonotype was recovered from a human donor in good health. Some libraries in this study had Jurkat cell RNA spiked in. Sequenced material: naive CD8+ T cells from blood, with Jurkat cell RNA spiked in. The subset: FACS-sorted CD8+CD4-CCR7+CD45RA+ naive T cells. The gene calls are TRBV6-7 and TRBJ2-7; possibly TRBD1 for D (6 bases). TRBV6-7 is an ORF; its function is uncertain. The CDR3 coding sequence is TGTGCCAGCAGTGGGACACGGGACAACTACGAGCAGTACTTC. This translates into CASSGTRDNYEQYF.